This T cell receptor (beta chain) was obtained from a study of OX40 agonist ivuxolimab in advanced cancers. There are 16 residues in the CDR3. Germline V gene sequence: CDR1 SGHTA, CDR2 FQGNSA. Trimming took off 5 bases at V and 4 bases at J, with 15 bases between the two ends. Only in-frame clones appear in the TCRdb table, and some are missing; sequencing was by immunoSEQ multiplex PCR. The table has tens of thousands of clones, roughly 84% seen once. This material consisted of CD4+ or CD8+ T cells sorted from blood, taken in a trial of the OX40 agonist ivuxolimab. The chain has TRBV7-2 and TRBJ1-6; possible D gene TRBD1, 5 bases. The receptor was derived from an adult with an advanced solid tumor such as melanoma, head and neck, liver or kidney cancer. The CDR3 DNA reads TGTGCCAGCAGCCCAACAGGTACAGCGTATAATTCACCCCTCCACTTT. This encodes CASSPTGTAYNSPLHF.